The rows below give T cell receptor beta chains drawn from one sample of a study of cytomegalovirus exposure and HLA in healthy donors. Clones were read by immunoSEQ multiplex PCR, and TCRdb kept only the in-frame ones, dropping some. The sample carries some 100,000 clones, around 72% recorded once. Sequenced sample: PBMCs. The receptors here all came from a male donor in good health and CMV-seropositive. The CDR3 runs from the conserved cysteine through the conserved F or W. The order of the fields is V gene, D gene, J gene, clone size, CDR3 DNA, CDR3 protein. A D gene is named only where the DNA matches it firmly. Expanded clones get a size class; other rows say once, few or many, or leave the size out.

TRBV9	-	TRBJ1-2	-	TGTGCCAGCAGCGTAGGGGACATAAATTTCTATGGCTACACCTTC	CASSVGDINFYGYTF
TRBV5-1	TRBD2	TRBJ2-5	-	TGCGCCAGCAGCTTGGGTGCCGGGACTAGCCCATCCCAAGAGACCCAGTACTTC	CASSLGAGTSPSQETQYF
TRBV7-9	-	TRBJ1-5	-	TGTGCCAGCAGCTCGGGCGGGGCCTTGCAATGCGCCCAGCATTTT	CASSSGGALQCAQHF
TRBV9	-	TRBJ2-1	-	TGTGCCAGCAGCGTATTCGGCTCCTACAATGAGCAGTTCTTC	CASSVFGSYNEQFF
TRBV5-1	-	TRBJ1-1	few	TGCGCCAGCACCGGATTAGGCGCGAGGGCGAACACTGAAGCTTTCTTT	CASTGLGARANTEAFF
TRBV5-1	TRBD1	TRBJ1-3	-	TGCGCCAGCAGCTTGGAAGGGACAGGGTCAGGAAACACCATATATTTT	CASSLEGTGSGNTIYF
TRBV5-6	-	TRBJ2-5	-	TGTGCCAGCAGCTTGGTCGACAGTCAAGAGACCCAGTACTTC	CASSLVDSQETQYF
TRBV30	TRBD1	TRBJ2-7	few	TGTGCCTGGAGTTTACACGGGACAGGCCGTGAAGAGCAGTACTTC	CAWSLHGTGREEQYF
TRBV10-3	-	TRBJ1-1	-	TGTGCCGCAAGGGGAGGACCTGAAGCTTTCTTT	CAARGGPEAFF
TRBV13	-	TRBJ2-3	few	TGTGCCAGCACGTCATCCCGACAAGACAGCACAGATACGCAGTATTTT	CASTSSRQDSTDTQYF
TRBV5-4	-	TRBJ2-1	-	TGTGCCAGCAGCGGTCGTAAACAGGGTGGAGGGCAGTTCTTC	CASSGRKQGGGQFF
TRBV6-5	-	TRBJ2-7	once	TGTGCCAGCAGTTACTCAGGGCTAGCGAGTGTGGATGAGCAGTACTTC	CASSYSGLASVDEQYF
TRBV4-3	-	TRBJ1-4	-	TGCGCCAGCAGCCTAGGTGGGGGCGAAAAACTGTTTTTT	CASSLGGGEKLFF
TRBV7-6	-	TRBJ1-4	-	TGTGCCAGCAGCTCCCCTGGGGCCTTTGATGAAAAACTGTTTTTT	CASSSPGAFDEKLFF
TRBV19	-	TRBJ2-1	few	TGTGCCAGTAAGGTAATAGGGGACAACTACAATGAGCAGTTCTTC	CASKVIGDNYNEQFF
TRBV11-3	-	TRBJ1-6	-	TGTGCCAGCAGCTTGGAGGATCGATCACCCCTCCACTTT	CASSLEDRSPLHF
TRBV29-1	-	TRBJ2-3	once	TGCAGCGTTGACCCTCCGGGTGGGAGCACAGATACGCAGTATTTT	CSVDPPGGSTDTQYF
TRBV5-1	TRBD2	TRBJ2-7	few	TGCGCCAGCAGCCCGTCGGAGACTAGCGGGGGGGATTGCGAGCAGTACTTC	CASSPSETSGGDCEQYF
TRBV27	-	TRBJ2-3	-	TGTGCCAGCAGTTTATCCCAGGGGGGTACGCAGTATTTT	CASSLSQGGTQYF
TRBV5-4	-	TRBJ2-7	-	TGTGCCAGCAGCACGGGGGGACAAACTGAGCAGTACTTC	CASSTGGQTEQYF
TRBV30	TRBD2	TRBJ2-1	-	TGTGCCTGGAGCGGGGGGGCGGAGCAGTTCTTC	CAWSGGAEQFF
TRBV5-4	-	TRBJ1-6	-	TGTGCCAGCAGCTACAGGGCCTCACCCCTCCACTTT	CASSYRASPLHF
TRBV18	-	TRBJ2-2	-	TGTGCCAGCTCACCACCGGTTCCGAGGAACACCGGGGAGCTGTTTTTT	CASSPPVPRNTGELFF
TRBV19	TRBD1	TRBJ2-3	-	TGTGCCAGTAGTTCAGGGGGCTCCACAGATACGCAGTATTTT	CASSSGGSTDTQYF
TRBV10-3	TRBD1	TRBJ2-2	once	TGTGCCATGGGACAGAGTAACACCGGGGAGCTGTTTTTT	CAMGQSNTGELFF
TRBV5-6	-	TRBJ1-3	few	TGTGCCAGCAGCTTGGATGGGCTCTCTGGAAACACCATATATTTT	CASSLDGLSGNTIYF
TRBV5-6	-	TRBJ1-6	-	TGTGCCAGCAGCTTGGAGCCCCTGAACCCTTCGTCCCTCCACTTT	CASSLEPLNPSSLHF
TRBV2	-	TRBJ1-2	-	TGTGCCAGCGTACCCAGGGAAGGGGTTAGTGGCTACACCTTC	CASVPREGVSGYTF
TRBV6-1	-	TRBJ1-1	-	TGTGCCAGCAGTGACAGAATGAACACTGAAGCTTTCTTT	CASSDRMNTEAFF
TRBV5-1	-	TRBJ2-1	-	TGCGCCAGCAGCTCAGGGAGGAGCTCCTACAATGAGCAGTTCTTC	CASSSGRSSYNEQFF
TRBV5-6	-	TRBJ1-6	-	TGTGCCAGCAGCTGGCAGGGCACCCATTCACCCCTCCACTTT	CASSWQGTHSPLHF
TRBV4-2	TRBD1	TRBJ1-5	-	TGTGCCAGCAACCAAGCAGGGGGCAACCAGCCCCAGCATTTT	CASNQAGGNQPQHF
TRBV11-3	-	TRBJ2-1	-	TGTGCCAGCAGCCCGGGAAGCTCCTACAATGAGCAGTTCTTC	CASSPGSSYNEQFF
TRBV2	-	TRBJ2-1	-	TGTGCCAGCAGGGCTGGAGGGAATGAGCAGTTCTTC	CASRAGGNEQFF
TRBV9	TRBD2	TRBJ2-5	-	TGTGCCAGCAGCGTATCTGCGGGGGAAGAGACCCAGTACTTC	CASSVSAGEETQYF
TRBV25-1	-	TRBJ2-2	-	TGTGCCAGCAGACCCCCGGAGGGGACGAACACCGGGGAGCTGTTTTTT	CASRPPEGTNTGELFF
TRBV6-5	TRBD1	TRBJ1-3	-	TGTGCCAGCAGCTCCACAGGGGCTGGAAACACCATATATTTT	CASSSTGAGNTIYF
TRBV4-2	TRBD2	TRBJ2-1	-	TGTGCCAGCAGCCAACCCGGGACTAGCGGGGCGTCGGCGCAGTTCTTC	CASSQPGTSGASAQFF
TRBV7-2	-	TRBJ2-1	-	TGTGCCAGCAGCTTACAGGTAACCTACAATGAGCAGTTCTTC	CASSLQVTYNEQFF
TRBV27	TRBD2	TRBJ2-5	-	TGTGCCAGCAGTTCCGGACTAGCGGGGGGGCGGGTGACCCAGTACTTC	CASSSGLAGGRVTQYF